This T cell receptor (beta chain) was identified during a study of blood T cell repertoires in COVID-19. The repertoire was sequenced with immunoSEQ multiplex PCR; TCRdb's copy has only in-frame clones and lacks some. The table includes 110,000 to 150,000 clones, around 81% detected once. The CDR3 extends over 12 amino acids. Unmatched junction bases numbered 4, after V lost 4 bases and J lost 8 bases. Germline assignment: CDR1 SNHLY and CDR2 FYNNEI. Source material: peripheral blood. The receptor was isolated from a woman aged 45 to 65 with acute or convalescent COVID-19. The genes are TRBV2 and TRBJ1-2; 7 positions agree with TRBD1. The CDR3 protein is CASSGQGGGYTF. CDR3 coding DNA: TGTGCCAGCAGTGGACAGGGAGGAGGCTACACCTTC.